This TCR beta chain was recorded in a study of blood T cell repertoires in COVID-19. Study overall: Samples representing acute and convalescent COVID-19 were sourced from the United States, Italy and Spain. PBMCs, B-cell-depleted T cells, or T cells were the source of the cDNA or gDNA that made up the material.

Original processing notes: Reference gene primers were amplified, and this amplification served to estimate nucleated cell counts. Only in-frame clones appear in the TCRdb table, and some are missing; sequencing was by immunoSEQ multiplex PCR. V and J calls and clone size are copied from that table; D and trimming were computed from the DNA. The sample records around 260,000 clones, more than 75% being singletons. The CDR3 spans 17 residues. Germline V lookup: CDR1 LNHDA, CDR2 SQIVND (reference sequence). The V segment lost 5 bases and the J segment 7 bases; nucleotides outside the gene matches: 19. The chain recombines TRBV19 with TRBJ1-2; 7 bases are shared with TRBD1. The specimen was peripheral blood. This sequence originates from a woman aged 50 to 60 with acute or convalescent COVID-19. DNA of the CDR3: TGTGCCAGTAGTGCAGCGCTTGACAGGGAAATAGTGGCTGGCTACACCTTC. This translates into CASSAALDREIVAGYTF.